This T cell receptor beta chain was observed in a study of Ad26.COV2.S vaccination and SARS-CoV-2 variants. Findings of the study overall: It was vaccine recipients, not placebo recipients, who had the higher spike-specific TCR breadth. Measurement of non-spike TCR breadth gave similar results in vaccine and placebo recipients.

The table came from immunoSEQ multiplex PCR; TCRdb's copy has only in-frame clones and leaves some out. Here the sample spans approximately 400,000 clones, 92% being singletons. Germline V CDR1 and CDR2: LNHDA, SQIVND (reference sequence). CDR3 length equals 17 residues. The V end lost 3 bases, the J end lost 0 bases, and 17 bases lay between the germline ends. This clone was seen a single time. The antigen is not known. Material: peripheral blood, obtained after recovery from COVID-19. This TCR was sampled from a human donor who had recovered from COVID-19. The V call is TRBV19, the J call TRBJ1-1; D might be TRBD1 (5 bases). CDR3 protein: CASSIWGRTSMNTEAFF. DNA for the CDR3: TGTGCCAGTAGTATTTGGGGGAGGACTTCCATGAACACTGAAGCTTTCTTT.